This T cell receptor beta chain originates from a study of blood T cell repertoires in COVID-19. Study context: COVID-19 samples collected from the United States, Italy and Spain covered acute and convalescent phases.

From germline, CDR1 is SQVTM and CDR2 ANQGSEA. The CDR3 extends over 13 amino acids. V was clipped by 5 bases and J by 7 bases; unmatched bases: 7. Here immunoSEQ multiplex PCR was the method, and the copy in TCRdb shows in-frame clones only, minus some. Here the sample spans about 62,000 clones, 85% to 90% being singletons. J is TRBJ1-5 and V is TRBV29-1; 8 bases line up with TRBD1. Sequencing was performed on peripheral blood. The clonotype was recovered from a woman in her fifties or sixties with acute or convalescent COVID-19. Written as DNA, the CDR3 is TGCAGCGTTTCTCAGGGGGCTGGGCAGCCCCAGCATTTT. It codes for CSVSQGAGQPQHF.